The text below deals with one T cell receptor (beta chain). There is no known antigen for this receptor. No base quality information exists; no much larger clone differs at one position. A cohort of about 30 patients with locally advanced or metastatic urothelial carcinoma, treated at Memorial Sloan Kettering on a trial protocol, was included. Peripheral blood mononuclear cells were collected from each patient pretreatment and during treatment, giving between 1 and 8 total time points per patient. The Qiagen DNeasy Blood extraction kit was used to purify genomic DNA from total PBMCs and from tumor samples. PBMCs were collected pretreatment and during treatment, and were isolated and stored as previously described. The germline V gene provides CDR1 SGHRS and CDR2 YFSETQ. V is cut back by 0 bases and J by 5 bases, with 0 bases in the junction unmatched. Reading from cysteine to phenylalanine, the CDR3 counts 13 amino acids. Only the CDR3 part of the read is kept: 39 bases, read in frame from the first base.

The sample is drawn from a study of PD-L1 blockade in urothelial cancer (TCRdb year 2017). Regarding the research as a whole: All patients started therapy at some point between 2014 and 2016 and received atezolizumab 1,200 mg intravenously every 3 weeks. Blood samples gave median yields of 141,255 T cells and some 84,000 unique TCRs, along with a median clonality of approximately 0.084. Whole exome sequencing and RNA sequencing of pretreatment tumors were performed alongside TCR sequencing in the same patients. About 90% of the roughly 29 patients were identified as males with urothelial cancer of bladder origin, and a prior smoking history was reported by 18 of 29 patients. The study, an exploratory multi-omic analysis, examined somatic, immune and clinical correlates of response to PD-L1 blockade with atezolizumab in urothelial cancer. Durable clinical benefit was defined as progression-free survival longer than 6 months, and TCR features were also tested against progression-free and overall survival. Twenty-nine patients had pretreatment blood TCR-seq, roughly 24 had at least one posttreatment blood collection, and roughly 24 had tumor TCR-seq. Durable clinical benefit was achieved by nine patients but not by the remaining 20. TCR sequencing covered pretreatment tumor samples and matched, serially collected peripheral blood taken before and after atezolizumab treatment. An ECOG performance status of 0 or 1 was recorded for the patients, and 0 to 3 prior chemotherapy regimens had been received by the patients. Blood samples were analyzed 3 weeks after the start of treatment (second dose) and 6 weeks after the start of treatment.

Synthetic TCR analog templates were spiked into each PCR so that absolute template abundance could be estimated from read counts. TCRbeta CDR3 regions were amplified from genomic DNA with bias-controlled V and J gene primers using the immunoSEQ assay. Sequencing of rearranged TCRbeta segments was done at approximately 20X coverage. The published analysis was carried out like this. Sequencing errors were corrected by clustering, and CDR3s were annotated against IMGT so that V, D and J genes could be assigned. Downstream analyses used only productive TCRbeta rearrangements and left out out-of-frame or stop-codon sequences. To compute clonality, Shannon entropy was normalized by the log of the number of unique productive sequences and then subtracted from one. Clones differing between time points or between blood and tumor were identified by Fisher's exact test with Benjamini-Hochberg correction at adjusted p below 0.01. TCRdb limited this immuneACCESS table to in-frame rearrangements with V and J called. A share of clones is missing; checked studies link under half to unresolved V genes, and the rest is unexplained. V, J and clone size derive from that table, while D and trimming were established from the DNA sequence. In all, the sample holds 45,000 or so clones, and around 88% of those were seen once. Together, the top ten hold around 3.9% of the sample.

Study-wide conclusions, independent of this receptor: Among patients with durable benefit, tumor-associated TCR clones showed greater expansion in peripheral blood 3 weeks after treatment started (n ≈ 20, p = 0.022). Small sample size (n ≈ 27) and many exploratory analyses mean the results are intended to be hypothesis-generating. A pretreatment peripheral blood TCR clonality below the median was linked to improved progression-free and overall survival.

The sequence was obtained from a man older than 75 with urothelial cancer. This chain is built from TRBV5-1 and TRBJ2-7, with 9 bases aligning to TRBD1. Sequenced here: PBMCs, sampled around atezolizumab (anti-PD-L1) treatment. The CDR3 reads CASSLGDRDEQYF. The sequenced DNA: TGCGCCAGCAGCTTGGGGGACAGGGACGAGCAGTACTTC.